The 12 T cell receptor beta chains presented below share a single source sample, sequenced in a study of cytomegalovirus exposure and HLA in healthy donors. The assay was immunoSEQ multiplex PCR, and TCRdb's table has in-frame clones only and misses some. The sample holds some 150,000 clones, about 88% seen once. Sequenced input: PBMCs. All receptors come from a woman aged 18 to 35 in good health and CMV-seropositive.

V and J are TRBV7-2 and TRBJ1-5, with TRBD1 matching 7 bases. The germline gives CDR1 SGHTA, CDR2 FQGNSA. This CDR3 is 15 amino acids long. Trimming at V came to 3 bases and at J to 1 base, leaving 3 bases not matched to a gene. DNA for the CDR3: TGTGCCAGCAGCTTTAACAGGGGCAGCAATCAGCCCCAGCATTTT. Protein product: CASSFNRGSNQPQHF.

V usage is TRBV11-3 and J usage is TRBJ2-3; the match to TRBD2 covers 10 bases. V shed 6 bases and J 3 bases; nucleotides not matched to a gene: 9. Germline V gene lookup returns CDR1 SGHNT and CDR2 YENEEA. The CDR3 is 16 residues long. CDR3 in amino acids: CASSSSGSYYTDTQYF. For the CDR3, the DNA is TGTGCCAGCAGTTCTAGCGGGAGCTATTATACAGATACGCAGTATTTT.

J is TRBJ2-1 and V is TRBV19; tentative D call: TRBD1 (6 bases). V lost 3 bases and J lost 10, with 13 bases in between. The CDR3 is made up of 13 amino acids. Germline assignment: CDR1 LNHDA and CDR2 SQIVND (reference sequence). The CDR3 loop is CASSIPGANEQFF. The DNA of the CDR3 is TGTGCCAGTAGTATTCCAGGGGCTAACGAGCAGTTCTTC.

This clone was detected once. This rearrangement joins TRBV29-1 to TRBJ1-2; possibly TRBD1 for D (5 bases). Germline CDR1 and CDR2: SQVTM and ANQGSEA. The V and J ends lost 4 bases and 4 bases respectively, with 13 bases between them. The CDR3 is 13 residues long. CDR3 amino acids: CSVVYRPGYGYTF. The CDR3 DNA reads as TGCAGCGTTGTTTACAGGCCGGGCTATGGCTACACCTTC. Complete variable domain (other parts from reference TRBV29-1 and TRBJ1-2): SAVISQKPSRDICQRGTSLTIQCQVDSQVTMMFWYRQQPGQSLTLIATANQGSEATYESGFVIDKFPISRPNLTFSTLTVSNMSPEDSSIYLCSVVYRPGYGYTFGSGTRLTVV.

The J gene is TRBJ2-4, the V gene TRBV27; D gene uncertain. The germline CDR1 and CDR2 sequences are MNHEY and SMNVEV (reference sequence). V was clipped by 4 bases and J by 0 bases, with 10 bases between them. The CDR3 totals 15 residues. The CDR3 DNA sequence: TGTGCCAGCAGTTCGAACATTGTAGCCAAAAACATTCAGTACTTC. Residues: CASSSNIVAKNIQYF.

The chain is built from TRBV2 and TRBJ2-1, with 14 bases fitting TRBD2. Germline-derived CDR1 and CDR2 are SNHLY and FYNNEI. This CDR3 has 14 residues. V gave up 7 bases and J gave up 5 bases; unmatched junction bases: 1. This CDR3 reads CASKGLAGDNEQFF. The CDR3 nucleotides are TGTGCCAGCAAGGGACTAGCGGGAGACAATGAGCAGTTCTTC.

The DNA for the CDR3 is TGTGCCAGCAGAGCTTCGACAGGGGTGGAAGAGACCCAGTACTTC. Translation gives CASRASTGVEETQYF. V gene TRBV6-1 combines with J gene TRBJ2-5; 8 bases are a match to TRBD1. The CDR3 spans 15 residues. V trimming: 6 bases; J trimming: 3 bases; junction bases outside the gene matches: 9. Germline values: CDR1 MNHNS, CDR2 SASEGT.

The chain carries TRBV9 and TRBJ2-3, with D uncertain. The V gene's germline CDR1 is SGDLS and CDR2 YYNGEE. Trimming took off 0 bases at V and 3 bases at J, with 11 bases between the two ends. The CDR3 totals 15 residues. CDR3 amino acids: CASSVGSLRTDTQYF. The CDR3 bases are TGTGCCAGCAGCGTAGGAAGTCTCAGGACAGATACGCAGTATTTT.

The J gene is TRBJ1-2, the V gene TRBV7-2; a possible D gene is TRBD1 (5 bases). Trimming removed 3 bases from V and 0 bases from J, with 11 bases in between. The CDR3 is made up of 15 amino acids. Germline lookup yields CDR1 SGHTA and CDR2 FQGNSA. The CDR3 reads CASSLSRGANYGYTF. The CDR3 DNA follows: TGTGCCAGCAGCTTGTCTCGGGGGGCTAACTATGGCTACACCTTC.

The chain combines TRBV28 with TRBJ2-7, with 12 bases identical to TRBD2. V lost 5 bases and J lost 8; bases outside the gene matches: 1. The CDR3 totals 12 residues. Germline CDR1 is MDHEN and CDR2 is SYDVKM. CDR3: CASSGLAGKQYF. The CDR3 DNA sequence: TGTGCCAGCAGTGGACTAGCGGGGAAGCAGTACTTC.

A single count supports this clone. V is TRBV28 and J is TRBJ2-7; 10 nucleotides agree with TRBD2. The V gene end was trimmed by 6 bases and the J gene end by 0 bases; junction bases not matched to a gene: 8. The CDR3 spans 16 residues. Germline V gives CDR1 MDHEN, CDR2 SYDVKM. CDR3: CASSEPLAGASYEQYF. Here the CDR3 DNA reads TGTGCCAGCAGCGAACCTCTAGCGGGAGCCTCCTACGAGCAGTACTTC.

The J gene is TRBJ2-2, the V gene TRBV29-1; the D gene is possibly TRBD2 (5 bases). Per the germline V gene, CDR1 is SQVTM and CDR2 is ANQGSEA. V lost 4 bases and J 4 bases, leaving 13 bases between the germline ends. CDR3 size: 14 residues. CDR3 bases: TGCAGCGTTGGTCCTCCGGGGTTCACCGGGGAGCTGTTTTTT. This translates into CSVGPPGFTGELFF.